Reported below is one TCR beta chain. Antigen unknown. Libraries were prepared by immunoSEQ multiplex PCR; TCRdb keeps only in-frame clonotypes and omits some of them. The sample yields around 75,000 clones, around 72% seen once. Germline loops: CDR1 SGDLS, CDR2 YYNGEE. The CDR3 runs 13 residues. V was pared by 3 bases and J by 2 bases, with 8 bases between. The data were obtained in a study of vaccination effects on CD4 cells after COVID-19. Study information: Subjects were given two BNT162b2 or mRNA-1273 vaccine doses.

After expansion with viral peptide pools in the ViraFEST assay, antigen-specific CD4+ T cells were sequenced. Culture lasted about ten days before CD4+ T cell isolation. The person had a PCR-confirmed SARS-CoV-2 infection during March to December 2020. Peptides at 8.5 to 10 ug/ml and IL-2 at about 9.8 IU/ml were added to some 2 million PBMC per well. The TCR originated in a human donor who had a prior SARS-CoV-2 infection. The rearrangement links TRBV9 to TRBJ2-5; tentatively, D is TRBD1 (5 bases). The sample consisted of CD4+ T cells from PBMCs cultured with HIV peptides, taken before COVID-19 vaccination. Noted subset: HIV-1 Nef peptide pool negative control/reference culture. The CDR3 bases are TGTGCCAGCAGCGCTAGACAGCAAGAGACCCAGTACTTC. This gives the protein CASSARQQETQYF. Together with reference TRBV9 and TRBJ2-5, the CDR3 gives the full variable domain: DSGVTQTPKHLITATGQRVTLRCSPRSGDLSVYWYQQSLDQGLQFLIQYYNGEERAKGNILERFSAQQFPDLHSELNLSSLELGDSALYFCASSARQQETQYFGPGTRLLVL.